The clone carrying this T cell receptor (beta chain) was counted only a few times. The target antigen is unknown. Each cell subset's genomic DNA was divided evenly among several immunoSEQ plates. Approximately 200 ng DNA, about 28,000 T cell genomes, went into each sorted-subset replicate PCR. Profiling relied on immunoSEQ multiplex PCR, and the TCRdb table lists in-frame clones only, not all of them. The sample has some 500,000 clones; around 96% are singletons. The data belong to a study of shared clonotypes between healthy human individuals. Study overall: Per donor, CD8 memory used one plate, CD8 naive used two, CD4 memory used three and CD4 naive used three. Study-level points and caveats: Naive subsets typically showed greater estimated richness than memory subsets.

Trimming at V came to 7 bases and at J to 3 bases, leaving 9 bases not matched to a gene. Germline V gene sequence: CDR1 WSHSY, CDR2 SAAADI. The CDR3 totals 16 residues. Sequenced input: naive CD4+ T cells sorted from blood. The subset: CD45RA+ positively selected. This chain joins TRBV10-2 and TRBJ2-7; 13 nucleotides match TRBD2. This receptor was identified in a woman in her twenties or thirties in good health. CDR3 nucleotide sequence: TGCGCCAGCACCGACGCGGGGACTAGCGGGGACTACGAGCAGTACTTC. It translates to CASTDAGTSGDYEQYF.